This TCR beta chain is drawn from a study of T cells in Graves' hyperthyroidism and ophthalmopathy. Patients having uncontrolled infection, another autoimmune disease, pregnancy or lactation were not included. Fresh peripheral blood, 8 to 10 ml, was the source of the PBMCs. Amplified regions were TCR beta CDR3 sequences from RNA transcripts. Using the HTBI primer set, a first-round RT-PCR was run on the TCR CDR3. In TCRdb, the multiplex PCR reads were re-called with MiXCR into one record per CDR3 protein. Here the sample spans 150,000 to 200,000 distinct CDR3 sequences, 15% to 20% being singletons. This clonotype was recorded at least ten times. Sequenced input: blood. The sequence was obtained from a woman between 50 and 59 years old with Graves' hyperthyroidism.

This CDR3 is CASTGGVNNEQFF. The CDR3 nucleotides are TGTGCCAGCACGGGGGGGGTAAACAATGAGCAGTTCTTC. The V and J genes are TRBV2 and TRBJ2-1; 8 nucleotides agree with TRBD2. Trimming cost V 7 bases and J 5 bases; bases outside gene matches: 4. CDR3 length: 13 amino acids. CDR1 is SNHLY and CDR2 is FYNNEI in the germline V gene.